The present TCR beta chain was sequenced within a study of long-term antiretroviral therapy in people with HIV. Whole-study findings and limits: Specimen acquisition occurred between 2004 and 2017, potentially under older ART regimens.

Of note for this clone: Its antigen is unknown.

Trimming took 5 bases from V and 4 from J; bases not matched to a gene: 7. CDR1 and CDR2 (germline): SGHVS, FQNEAQ. CDR3 length: 15 residues. Sequencing relied on immunoSEQ assay v3.0, run at survey level. The table came from immunoSEQ multiplex PCR; TCRdb's copy has only in-frame clones and leaves some out. The sample carries approximately 35,000 clones, 80% to 90% recorded once. The specimen comprised unsorted PBMCs, sampled 2.2 years after starting antiretroviral therapy. This receptor was identified in a man younger than 30 with HIV. V usage is TRBV7-8 and J usage is TRBJ1-2; 10 nucleotides align to TRBD1. The CDR3 bases are TGTGCCAGCAGCCCGACAGGGGGCGAGGGCTATGGCTACACCTTC. This codes for CASSPTGGEGYGYTF. Full variable domain (remainder filled in from reference TRBV7-8 and TRBJ1-2): GAGVSQSPRYKVAKRGQDVALRCDPISGHVSLFWYQQALGQGPEFLTYFQNEAQLDKSGLPSDRFFAERPEGSVSTLKIQRTQQEDSAVYLCASSPTGGEGYGYTFGSGTRLTVV.